Following are 4 T cell receptor beta chains from one sample sequenced in a study of shared clonotypes between healthy human individuals. Produced via immunoSEQ multiplex PCR; TCRdb's table is partial and in-frame only. The sample has about 2.4 million clones; approximately 93% are singletons. The sample was naive CD4+ T cells from PBMCs. As for subset: CD45RA+ positively selected. The receptors were sampled from a man aged 18 to 35 in good health. Some clones in this sample may be carry-over from other donors' samples.

This clone was detected a few times. The chain has TRBV5-1 and TRBJ1-1; the D is unclear. In germline, CDR1 is SGHRS, CDR2 YFSETQ. V was cut by 2 bases and J by 7 bases, with 12 bases left in between. CDR3 length: 13 amino acids. The CDR3 DNA follows: TGCGCCAGCAGCTTAGGCGGTCAAGGTGAAGCTTTCTTT. As protein: CASSLGGQGEAFF.

CDR3 sequence reads: CASSEPRSGANVLTF. CDR3 coding DNA: TGTGCCAGCAGTGAACCCCGGTCTGGGGCCAACGTCCTGACTTTC. This chain links TRBV2 with TRBJ2-6; D is uncertain. The CDR3 runs to 15 residues. Germline V gene data show CDR1 as SNHLY and CDR2 as FYNNEI. V lost 2 bases and J lost 1, with 6 bases in between.

V and J are TRBV28 and TRBJ2-1, with 8 nucleotides matching TRBD2. This CDR3 region has 15 residues. The germline V gene has CDR1 MDHEN and CDR2 SYDVKM. V dropped 6 bases and J dropped 3; count of bases not matched to a gene: 7. CDR3 nucleotides: TGTGCCAGCAGCCGGGAGGGGCTAGACTACAATGAGCAGTTCTTC. It specifies CASSREGLDYNEQFF. Filled out from reference TRBV28 and TRBJ2-1, the complete variable domain reads DVKVTQSSRYLVKRTGEKVFLECVQDMDHENMFWYRQDPGLGLRLIYFSYDVKMKEKGDIPEGYSVSREKKERFSLILESASTNQTSMYLCASSREGLDYNEQFFGPGTRLTVL.

The chain recombines TRBV4-2 with TRBJ1-4; 8 bases line up with TRBD1. The CDR3 extends over 17 amino acids. Looked up from germline, CDR1 is LGHNA and CDR2 is YNFKEQ. V shed 5 bases and J 2 bases; nucleotides not matched to a gene: 10. This chain's CDR3 is CASSFDRGVSTNEKLFF. The DNA for the CDR3 is TGTGCCAGCAGCTTCGACAGGGGTGTTTCGACTAATGAAAAACTGTTTTTT.